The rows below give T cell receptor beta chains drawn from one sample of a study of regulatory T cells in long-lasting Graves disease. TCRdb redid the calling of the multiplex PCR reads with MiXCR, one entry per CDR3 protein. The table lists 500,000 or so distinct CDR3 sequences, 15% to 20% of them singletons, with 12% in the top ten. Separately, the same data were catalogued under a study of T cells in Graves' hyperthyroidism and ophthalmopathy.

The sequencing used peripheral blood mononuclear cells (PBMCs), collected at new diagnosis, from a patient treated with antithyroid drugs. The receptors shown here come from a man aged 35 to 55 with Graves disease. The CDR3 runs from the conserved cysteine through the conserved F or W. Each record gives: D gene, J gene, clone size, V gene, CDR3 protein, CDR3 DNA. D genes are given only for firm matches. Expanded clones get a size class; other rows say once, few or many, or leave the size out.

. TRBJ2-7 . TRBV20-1 CSARNLPLDYEQYF TGCAGTGCTAGAAATCTGCCCCTTGACTACGAGCAGTACTTC
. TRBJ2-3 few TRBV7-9 CASSLEDMPQYF TGTGCCAGCAGCTTAGAGGACATGCCGCAGTATTTT
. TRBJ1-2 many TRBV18 CASSPDRIYGYTF TGTGCCAGCTCACCCGACAGGATCTATGGCTACACCTTC
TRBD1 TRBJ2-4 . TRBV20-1 CSASTGGQNIQYF TGCAGTGCTAGCACAGGGGGGCAAAACATTCAGTACTTC
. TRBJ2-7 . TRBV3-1 CASSQRQAYEQYF TGTGCCAGCAGCCAACGCCAGGCCTACGAGCAGTACTTC
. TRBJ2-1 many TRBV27 CASSLSSLAYNEQFF TGTGCCAGCAGTTTATCGAGCCTGGCCTACAATGAGCAGTTCTTC
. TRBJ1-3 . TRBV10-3 CAISDGRSGNTIYF TGTGCCATCAGCGACGGCCGCTCTGGAAACACCATATATTTT
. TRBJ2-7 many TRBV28 CASSSEWEPYEQYF TGTGCCAGCAGCTCAGAATGGGAACCCTACGAGCAGTACTTC
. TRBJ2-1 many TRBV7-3 CASSLMGGGNYNEQFF TGTGCCAGCAGCTTAATGGGGGGAGGTAATTACAATGAGCAGTTCTTC
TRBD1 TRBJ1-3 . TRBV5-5 CASSSNPGQGGNTIYF TGTGCCAGCAGCTCCAACCCGGGACAGGGCGGCAACACCATATATTTT
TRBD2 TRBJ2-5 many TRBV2 CASKGTRGGTQYF TGTGCCAGCAAAGGGACTAGGGGGGGGACCCAGTACTTC
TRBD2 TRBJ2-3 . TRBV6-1 CASSRTSWADTQYF TGTGCCAGCAGCCGGACTAGTTGGGCAGATACGCAGTATTTT
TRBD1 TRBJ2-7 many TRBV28 CASSLLDRGGDEQYF TGTGCCAGCAGTTTATTAGACAGGGGGGGAGACGAGCAGTACTTC
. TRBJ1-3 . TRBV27 CASSLGQGANTIYF TGTGCCAGCAGTTTAGGGCAGGGAGCAAACACCATATATTTT
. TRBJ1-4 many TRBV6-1 CASLGRDRVGKLFF TGTGCCAGCTTAGGTCGGGACCGGGTTGGAAAACTGTTTTTT
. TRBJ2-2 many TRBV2 CASSELMELFF TGTGCCAGCAGCGAGCTTATGGAGCTGTTTTTT
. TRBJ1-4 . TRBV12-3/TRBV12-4 CASSFPGGTNEKLFF TGTGCCAGCAGTTTCCCGGGGGGGACTAATGAAAAACTGTTTTTT
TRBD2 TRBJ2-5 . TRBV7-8 CASSPWEGRQETQYF TGTGCCAGCAGCCCCTGGGAGGGACGGCAAGAGACCCAGTACTTC
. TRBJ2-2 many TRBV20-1 CSAIRAGNTGELFF TGCAGTGCTATTCGGGCAGGGAACACCGGGGAGCTGTTTTTT
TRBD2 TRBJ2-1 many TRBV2 CASSEAGLAANEQFF TGTGCCAGCAGTGAAGCGGGACTAGCGGCCAATGAGCAGTTCTTC
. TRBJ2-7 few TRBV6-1 CASRPPAGYEQYF TGTGCCAGCAGGCCCCCGGCCGGCTACGAGCAGTACTTC
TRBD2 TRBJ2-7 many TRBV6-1 CASKEGWEGEQYF TGTGCCAGCAAGGAGGGGTGGGAGGGGGAGCAGTACTTC
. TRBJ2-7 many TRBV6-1 CASTKTASYEQYF TGTGCCAGCACCAAGACCGCGTCCTACGAGCAGTACTTC
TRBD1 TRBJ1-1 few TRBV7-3 CASSFTGGTEAFF TGTGCCAGCAGCTTCACAGGGGGTACTGAAGCTTTCTTT
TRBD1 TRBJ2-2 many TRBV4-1 CASSTQGGGGTGELFF TGCGCCAGCAGCACACAGGGGGGCGGTGGAACCGGGGAGCTGTTTTTT
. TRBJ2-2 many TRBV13 CASIGTPGELFF TGTGCCAGCATCGGGACACCCGGGGAGCTGTTTTTT
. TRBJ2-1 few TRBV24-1 CATSDLVAYEQFF TGTGCCACCAGTGATTTGGTAGCTTATGAGCAGTTCTTC
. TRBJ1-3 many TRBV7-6 CASSRSQGSGNTIYF TGTGCCAGCAGCCGTAGCCAGGGATCTGGAAACACCATATATTTT
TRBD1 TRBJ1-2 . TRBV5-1 CASSLGTGANYGYTF TGCGCCAGCAGCTTGGGGACAGGAGCTAACTATGGCTACACCTTC
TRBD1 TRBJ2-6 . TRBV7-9 CASSANKTPGQGKRDSGANVLTF TGTGCCAGCAGTGCCAACAAAACCCCGGGACAGGGTAAGAGGGACTCTGGGGCCAACGTCCTGACTTTC
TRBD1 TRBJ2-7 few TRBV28 CAAGAETGAKGQYF TGTGCCGCTGGAGCGGAGACAGGGGCTAAGGGGCAGTACTTC
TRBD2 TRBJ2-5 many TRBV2 CASRTGTSWETQYF TGTGCCAGCAGGACCGGGACTAGCTGGGAGACCCAGTACTTC
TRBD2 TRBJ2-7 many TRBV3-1 CASSHRPRGGNEQYF TGTGCCAGCAGCCACCGGCCCCGGGGAGGGAACGAGCAGTACTTC
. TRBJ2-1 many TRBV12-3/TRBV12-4 CASSLVLFNEQFF TGTGCCAGCAGTTTAGTACTATTCAATGAGCAGTTCTTC
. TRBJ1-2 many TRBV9 CASSVEGRGNYGYTF TGTGCCAGCAGCGTAGAGGGCAGGGGAAACTATGGCTACACCTTC
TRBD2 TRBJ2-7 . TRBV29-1 CSVGRVGGGSYEQYF TGCAGCGTTGGGCGAGTCGGCGGGGGATCCTACGAGCAGTACTTC
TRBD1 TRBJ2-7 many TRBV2 CASTGTGGNEQYF TGTGCCAGCACTGGGACAGGGGGCAACGAGCAGTACTTC
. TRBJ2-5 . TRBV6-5 CASSYSSRTPQETQYF TGTGCCAGCAGTTACTCGTCCCGGACGCCCCAAGAGACCCAGTACTTC
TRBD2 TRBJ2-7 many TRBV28 CASSWRGSITYEQYF TGTGCCAGCAGTTGGCGCGGGAGTATAACCTACGAGCAGTACTTC
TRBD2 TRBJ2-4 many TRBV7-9 CASSWREGSKNIQYF TGTGCCAGCAGCTGGCGGGAGGGGTCCAAAAACATTCAGTACTTC
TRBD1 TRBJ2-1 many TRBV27 CASSSRDRGYNEQFF TGTGCCAGCAGTTCCCGGGACAGGGGGTATAATGAGCAGTTCTTC
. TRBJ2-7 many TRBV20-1 CSARVPGTVGLEQYF TGCAGTGCTAGGGTCCCCGGGACCGTGGGGCTCGAGCAGTACTTC
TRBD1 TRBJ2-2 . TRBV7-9 CASGGQGNTGELFF TGTGCCAGCGGGGGACAGGGTAACACCGGGGAGCTGTTTTTT
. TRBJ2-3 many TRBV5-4 CASSSFLGLADTQYF TGTGCCAGCAGCTCCTTCCTCGGGCTCGCAGATACGCAGTATTTT
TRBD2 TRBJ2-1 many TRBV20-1 CSASSGSLGNDEQFF TGCAGTGCTAGCAGCGGGAGTTTAGGGAACGATGAGCAGTTCTTC
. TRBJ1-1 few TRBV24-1 CATSDSSPSNTEAFF TGTGCCACCAGTGATTCCTCCCCGTCGAACACTGAAGCTTTCTTT
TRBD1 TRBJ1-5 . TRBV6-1 CASSGGTVPDLRSNQHQHF TGTGCCAGCAGTGGCGGGACAGTTCCGGATTTAAGGAGCAATCAGCACCAGCATTTT
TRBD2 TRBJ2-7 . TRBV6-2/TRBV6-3 CASSEIGRAYEQYF TGTGCCAGCAGTGAAATTGGGAGGGCCTACGAGCAGTACTTC
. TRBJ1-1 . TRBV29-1 CSVIRDLGTEAFF TGCAGCGTCATTCGGGACTTGGGCACTGAAGCTTTCTTT
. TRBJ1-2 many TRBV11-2 CASSLGVSEGNYGYTF TGTGCCAGCAGCTTAGGAGTCTCTGAGGGGAACTATGGCTACACCTTC
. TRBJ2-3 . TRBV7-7 CASSLEPADTQYF TGTGCTAGCAGCTTAGAACCAGCAGATACGCAGTATTTT
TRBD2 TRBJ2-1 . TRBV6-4 CASSPLAGGGYNEQFF TGTGCCAGCAGTCCTCTAGCGGGGGGGGGGTACAATGAGCAGTTCTTC
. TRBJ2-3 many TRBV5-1 CASSARQSYTDTQYF TGCGCCAGCAGCGCCCGACAGAGCTACACAGATACGCAGTATTTT